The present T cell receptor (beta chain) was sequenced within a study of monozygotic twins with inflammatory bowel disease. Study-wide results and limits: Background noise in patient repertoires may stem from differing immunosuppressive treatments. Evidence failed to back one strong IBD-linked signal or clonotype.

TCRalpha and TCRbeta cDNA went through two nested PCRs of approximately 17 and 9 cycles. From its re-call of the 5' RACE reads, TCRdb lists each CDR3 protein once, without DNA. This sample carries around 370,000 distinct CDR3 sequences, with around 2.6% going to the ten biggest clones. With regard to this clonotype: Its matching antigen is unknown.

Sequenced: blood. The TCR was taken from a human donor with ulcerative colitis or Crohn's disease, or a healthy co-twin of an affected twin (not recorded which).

CDR3 protein: CASSTEGPPNTGELFF. The chain joins TRBV19 to TRBJ2-2; no DNA is available, so the TRBD2 call from TCRdb remains unchecked. Germline V gene data show CDR1 as LNHDA and CDR2 as SQIVND (reference sequence). The CDR3 spans 16 residues.